These T cell receptor beta chains were read from a single sample in a study of regulatory T cells in long-lasting Graves disease. MiXCR, applied by TCRdb to the multiplex PCR reads, yields one record per CDR3 protein. Of 350,000 to 500,000 distinct CDR3 sequences in the sample, less than 15% were seen once. This sample was also put to use in a study of T cells in Graves' hyperthyroidism and ophthalmopathy.

Sequences were derived from peripheral blood mononuclear cells (PBMCs), sampled at new diagnosis, from a patient treated with antithyroid drugs. These receptors were collected from a woman in her 50s with Graves disease. Each CDR3 is given with its conserved first and last residue.

V | CDR3
TRBV11-2 | CASTGAIEDPSSYNEQFF
TRBV18 | CASSPDSYRGSNQPQHF
TRBV30 | CAWSTDTGQPQHF
TRBV29-1 | CSVSRDVGANEKLFF
TRBV28 | CASSPPGAYEQYF
TRBV2 | CAGRTDSYEQYF
TRBV15 | CATSRDINTEAFF
TRBV11-2 | CASSLTHTGAPSEQFF
TRBV20-1 | CSARDARGRTDTQYF
TRBV5-1 | CASSPSGTGTGELFF
TRBV18 | CASSPPENSYEQYF
TRBV18 | CASSVVAGVADTQYF
TRBV7-9 | CASSSLANSGANVLTF
TRBV10-3 | CAISEIDTQETQYF
TRBV13 | CASSLEVTSDWTTDTQYF
TRBV3-1 | CASSLAEVNYEQYF
TRBV3-1 | CASSQAGGSLTDTQYF
TRBV28 | CASSSPGRAQETQYF
TRBV3-1 | CASSPGTSGRGADTQYF
TRBV5-1 | CASSLGLQGAGEKLFF